The 30 T cell receptor beta chains reported below all come from one sample, sequenced in a study of T cell clones after liver transplantation (dated by TCRdb to about 2019). Library preparation employed the immunoSEQ multiplex PCR assay. TCRdb took over this immuneACCESS table, retaining in-frame rearrangements with V and J assigned. Such tables are incomplete; in checked studies, under half of the missing clones stem from an unresolved V gene, and the remainder is unexplained. The sample table shows roughly 56,000 clones, and roughly 70% are seen once. The ten largest clones add up to about 10% of the sample. The sequences come from CD4+ T cells from blood, collected approximately 54 months after liver transplant. The receptors were gathered from a human patient who received a liver transplant. Post transplant, some T cells may arise from the graft donor.

The CDR3 region has the DNA TGTGCCAGCAGCGTAGAGGACAGGGGGTCCTACGAGCAGTACTTC. As protein: CASSVEDRGSYEQYF. The rearrangement joins TRBV9 to TRBJ2-7; TRBD1 matches at 10 bases. Germline V gives CDR1 SGDLS, CDR2 YYNGEE. The CDR3 runs to 15 residues. V dropped 0 bases and J dropped 1; count of bases not matched to a gene: 1.

This chain uses TRBV5-6 with TRBJ2-2; TRBD1 aligns across 10 bases. CDR3 size: 16 residues. V lost 3 bases to trimming and J lost 2 bases; unmatched junction nucleotides: 4. CDR1 is SGHDT and CDR2 is YYEEEE in the germline V gene. Here the CDR3 reads CASSWDRGQNTGELFF. The CDR3 nucleotides are TGTGCCAGCAGCTGGGACAGGGGCCAAAACACCGGGGAGCTGTTTTTT.

V and J are TRBV27 and TRBJ1-5; 7 bases are shared with TRBD1. Trimming removed 5 bases from V and 7 bases from J; junction bases left unmatched: 11. This CDR3 has 15 amino acids. Germline V lookup: CDR1 MNHEY, CDR2 SMNVEV (reference sequence). CDR3 loop: CASSGVWAGGQPQHF. The DNA of the CDR3 is TGTGCCAGCAGTGGAGTCTGGGCAGGGGGACAGCCCCAGCATTTT.

The chain joins TRBV28 to TRBJ2-5, with D maybe TRBD2 (6 bases). V lost 6 bases to trimming and J lost 2 bases, with 13 bases between them. The CDR3 is 14 amino acids. Germline V CDR1 and CDR2: MDHEN, SYDVKM. The CDR3 bases are TGTGCCAGCAGCGAATGGAGGGAACAAGAGACCCAGTACTTC. It encodes CASSEWREQETQYF. Together with reference TRBV28 and TRBJ2-5, the CDR3 gives the full variable domain: DVKVTQSSRYLVKRTGEKVFLECVQDMDHENMFWYRQDPGLGLRLIYFSYDVKMKEKGDIPEGYSVSREKKERFSLILESASTNQTSMYLCASSEWREQETQYFGPGTRLLVL.

This clone was detected only once. The V gene is TRBV15, the J gene TRBJ2-2; 9 nucleotides line up with TRBD1. Germline CDR1 LNHNV, CDR2 YYDKDF (reference sequence). Trimming removed 6 bases from V and 1 base from J; junction bases left unmatched: 6. CDR3 length equals 16 residues. CDR3 loop: CATSSGGQGNTGELFF. DNA for the CDR3: TGTGCCACCAGTTCCGGGGGACAGGGGAACACCGGGGAGCTGTTTTTT.

The rearrangement uses TRBV30 and TRBJ2-1; 11 nucleotides align to TRBD2. The CDR3 has 14 amino acids. Germline trimming cut 6 bases from V and 6 bases from J; bases unmatched to any gene: 7. The V gene's germline CDR1 is GTSNPN and CDR2 SVGIG (reference sequence). This CDR3 reads CACATSGVGNEQFF. In nucleotides, the CDR3 is TGTGCCTGCGCGACTAGCGGGGTCGGCAATGAGCAGTTCTTC.

This rearrangement joins TRBV11-2 to TRBJ2-7; D gene unclear. The germline CDR1 and CDR2 sequences are SGHAT and FQNNGV. V lost 5 bases and J lost 2, with 7 bases in between. The CDR3 runs to 12 residues. The CDR3 protein is CASSLSAYEQYF. The CDR3 DNA reads as TGTGCCAGCAGCCTCTCGGCCTACGAGCAGTACTTC. Complete variable domain (other parts from reference TRBV11-2 and TRBJ2-7): EAGVAQSPRYKIIEKRQSVAFWCNPISGHATLYWYQQILGQGPKLLIQFQNNGVVDDSQLPKDRFSAERLKGVDSTLKIQPAKLEDSAVYLCASSLSAYEQYFGPGTRLTVT.

The V call is TRBV6-5, the J call TRBJ1-2; D may be TRBD1 (6 bases). Per the germline V gene, CDR1 is MNHEY and CDR2 is SVGAGI. Trimming left V 4 bases short and J 5 bases short, with 8 bases between. The length of the CDR3 is 12 residues. CDR3 loop: CASSFQGYGYTF. The CDR3 DNA is TGTGCCAGCAGTTTTCAGGGGTATGGCTACACCTTC.

This clone was observed a single time. The chain has TRBV7-2 and TRBJ2-3; D gene uncertain. CDR3 length: 13 amino acids. The V gene's germline CDR1 is SGHTA and CDR2 FQGNSA. The germline V and J ends were trimmed by 1 base and 4 bases, with 6 bases remaining between them. The CDR3 spells CASSLVHPDTQYF. The CDR3 DNA sequence: TGTGCCAGCAGCTTAGTTCACCCAGATACGCAGTATTTT.

The genes are TRBV28 and TRBJ2-6; D unresolved. This CDR3 region has 14 residues. Germline V gene sequence: CDR1 MDHEN, CDR2 SYDVKM. Trimming left V 3 bases short and J 1 base short, with 4 bases between. CDR3 amino acids: CASSFPSGANVLTF. Here the CDR3 DNA reads TGTGCCAGCAGTTTCCCTTCTGGGGCCAACGTCCTGACTTTC.

This clone has a handful of counts. V gene TRBV29-1 combines with J gene TRBJ1-5, with TRBD1 as a possible D gene (5 bases). This CDR3 contains 12 residues. Trimming stripped 4 bases from V and 4 bases from J, with 8 bases between. Germline lookup yields CDR1 SQVTM and CDR2 ANQGSEA. The CDR3 nucleotides are TGCAGCGTTGGTAAGGGGAATCAGCCCCAGCATTTT. Translating gives CSVGKGNQPQHF.

The CDR3 coding sequence is TGTGCCACCAGCCCCAGAGGGAGCTCTGGAAACACCATATATTTT. Protein sequence: CATSPRGSSGNTIYF. The chain recombines TRBV15 with TRBJ1-3; D gene ambiguous. Trimming took 5 bases from V and 0 from J, leaving 11 bases between them. Germline values: CDR1 LNHNV, CDR2 YYDKDF (reference sequence). CDR3 size: 15 residues.

This clone has only one observation. This chain links TRBV29-1 with TRBJ1-4; 7 bases fit TRBD1. The V segment lost 2 bases and the J segment 4 bases; nucleotides outside the gene matches: 1. The CDR3 consists of 13 residues. Per the germline V gene, CDR1 is SQVTM and CDR2 is ANQGSEA. The CDR3 reads CSVEQGGNEKLFF. In DNA, the CDR3 is TGCAGCGTTGAACAGGGGGGTAATGAAAAACTGTTTTTT. The full variable domain, in which reference TRBV29-1 and TRBJ1-4 provide the parts outside the CDR3, is SAVISQKPSRDICQRGTSLTIQCQVDSQVTMMFWYRQQPGQSLTLIATANQGSEATYESGFVIDKFPISRPNLTFSTLTVSNMSPEDSSIYLCSVEQGGNEKLFFGSGTQLSVL.

V is TRBV6-1 and J is TRBJ2-1, with D unclear. V was cut by 2 bases and J by 0 bases, with 11 bases left in between. CDR1 is MNHNS, CDR2 SASEGT, per germline. There are 16 residues in the CDR3. CDR3 amino acids: CASSEQHVGSYNEQFF. CDR3 nucleotide sequence: TGTGCCAGCAGTGAACAACACGTTGGCTCCTACAATGAGCAGTTCTTC.

This chain uses TRBV7-8 with TRBJ2-7; D is undetermined. Trimming left V 6 bases short and J 0 bases short, with 12 bases between. Germline V gives CDR1 SGHVS, CDR2 FQNEAQ. The CDR3 spans 14 residues. The CDR3 here is CASRRLHSSYEQYF. For the CDR3, the DNA is TGTGCCAGCAGGCGGCTACATAGCTCCTACGAGCAGTACTTC.

V gene TRBV10-3 combines with J gene TRBJ2-4; perhaps TRBD2 as D (7 bases). The CDR3 is 15 amino acids. Trimming cost V 0 bases and J 9 bases, with 15 bases left between them. Germline V gives CDR1 ENHRY, CDR2 SYGVKD. Here the CDR3 DNA reads TGTGCCATCAGTGAGTCGAGCGCAGGGGAGGGCATTCAGTACTTC. The encoded protein is CAISESSAGEGIQYF.

J is TRBJ2-1 and V is TRBV29-1; D may be TRBD1 or TRBD2 (5 bases each). Trimming took off 4 bases at V and 6 bases at J, with 16 bases between the two ends. The CDR3 totals 14 residues. Germline CDR1 and CDR2: SQVTM and ANQGSEA. CDR3 region: CSVARGPTTNEQFF. The CDR3 coding sequence is TGCAGCGTTGCTCGGGGCCCTACGACCAATGAGCAGTTCTTC.

The chain carries TRBV6-1 and TRBJ1-5; D unclear. Trimming took 1 base from V and 8 from J, leaving 9 bases between them. The CDR3 loop spans 13 amino acids. CDR1 MNHNS and CDR2 SASEGT come from the germline V gene. The CDR3 DNA is TGTGCCAGCAGTGAAGGAGGCTGGGAGCCCCAGCATTTT. This encodes CASSEGGWEPQHF.

This sequence joins TRBV9 and TRBJ1-2; tentative D call: TRBD1 (6 bases). Germline-derived CDR1 and CDR2 are SGDLS and YYNGEE. The CDR3 spans 15 residues. Trimming took off 0 bases at V and 6 bases at J, with 15 bases between the two ends. The CDR3 is CASSVGFRGSDGYTF. CDR3 nucleotides: TGTGCCAGCAGCGTAGGTTTCAGGGGCTCGGATGGCTACACCTTC.

V usage is TRBV29-1 and J usage is TRBJ2-3; D is uncertain. Trimming cost V 7 bases and J 6 bases, with 5 bases left between them. This CDR3 has 9 residues. CDR1 is SQVTM, CDR2 ANQGSEA, per germline. CDR3 region: CSDGDTQYF. For the CDR3, the DNA is TGCAGCGATGGGGATACGCAGTATTTT.

The chain joins TRBV28 to TRBJ2-2; D unclear. Trimming took off 6 bases at V and 5 bases at J, with 10 bases between the two ends. CDR3 size: 13 residues. Germline CDR1 reads MDHEN; CDR2 reads SYDVKM. CDR3 loop: CASRVDGTGELFF. The CDR3 DNA follows: TGTGCCAGCAGGGTGGACGGAACCGGGGAGCTGTTTTTT. Full variable domain (remainder filled in from reference TRBV28 and TRBJ2-2): DVKVTQSSRYLVKRTGEKVFLECVQDMDHENMFWYRQDPGLGLRLIYFSYDVKMKEKGDIPEGYSVSREKKERFSLILESASTNQTSMYLCASRVDGTGELFFGEGSRLTVL.

The gene calls are TRBV5-4 and TRBJ2-6, with D perhaps being TRBD1 or TRBD2 (5 bases each). The V gene's germline CDR1 is SGHNT and CDR2 YYREEE (reference sequence). The CDR3 sequence is 17 residues long. V was pared by 3 bases and J by 3 bases, with 16 bases between. This chain's CDR3 is CASSSGRQGFGANVLTF. The CDR3, as DNA: TGTGCCAGCAGCTCGGGACGCCAGGGTTTTGGGGCCAACGTCCTGACTTTC.

The CDR3 DNA reads as TGTGCCACCAGCAGAGAAACCCATCAGCCCCAGCATTTT. Protein product: CATSRETHQPQHF. This chain uses TRBV15 with TRBJ1-5; D not certain. Germline V gene data show CDR1 as LNHNV and CDR2 as YYDKDF (reference sequence). V was clipped by 0 bases and J by 5 bases, with 5 bases between them. The CDR3 extends over 13 amino acids.

This sequence joins TRBV9 and TRBJ2-5, with D perhaps matching TRBD1 or TRBD2 (5 bases each). This CDR3 has 15 amino acids. CDR1 is SGDLS and CDR2 is YYNGEE in the germline V gene. V was cut by 0 bases and J by 4 bases, with 13 bases left in between. The CDR3 nucleotides read TGTGCCAGCAGCGTAGAGGGGCTAGCTAGAGAGACCCAGTACTTC. Translation gives CASSVEGLARETQYF.

This chain links TRBV7-6 with TRBJ1-3; 7 nucleotides align to TRBD1. CDR3 length: 14 amino acids. Germline V gene lookup returns CDR1 SGHVS and CDR2 FNYEAQ. V was pared by 4 bases and J by 2 bases, with 2 bases of the junction left unmatched. CDR3 DNA sequence: TGTGCCAGCAGCTCAGACAGGGCTGGAAACACCATATATTTT. Translation: CASSSDRAGNTIYF.

The chain combines TRBV6-1 with TRBJ1-2; 10 bases map to TRBD1. After removal of 2 bases from V and 4 bases from J, the junction contained 7 bases not matched to a gene. This CDR3 region has 16 residues. The germline V gene encodes CDR1 MNHNS and CDR2 SASEGT. The CDR3, as DNA: TGTGCCAGCAGTGAAAGGACAGGGGGGGATACCTATGGCTACACCTTC. This codes for CASSERTGGDTYGYTF.

This clone was seen a few times. The chain recombines TRBV6-6 with TRBJ2-7, with no clear D. Germline values: CDR1 MNHNY, CDR2 SVGAGI (reference sequence). The CDR3 is made up of 13 amino acids. V was cut by 7 bases and J by 5 bases, with 15 bases left in between. The CDR3 DNA reads TGTGCCAGCAAGGAATGGAGAGCGAACGAGCAGTACTTC. Protein: CASKEWRANEQYF.

This sequence joins TRBV28 and TRBJ2-3, with no clear D. Trimming took off 3 bases at V and 1 base at J, with 14 bases between the two ends. The CDR3 totals 16 residues. CDR1 is MDHEN, CDR2 SYDVKM, per germline. The CDR3 sequence is CASSFHRAIRTDTQYF. CDR3 sequence (DNA): TGTGCCAGCAGTTTCCATCGAGCGATTCGCACAGATACGCAGTATTTT. Together with reference TRBV28 and TRBJ2-3, the CDR3 gives the full variable domain: DVKVTQSSRYLVKRTGEKVFLECVQDMDHENMFWYRQDPGLGLRLIYFSYDVKMKEKGDIPEGYSVSREKKERFSLILESASTNQTSMYLCASSFHRAIRTDTQYFGPGTRLTVL.

This chain connects TRBV28 to TRBJ2-1; 12 bases line up with TRBD2. The germline V gene has CDR1 MDHEN and CDR2 SYDVKM. V dropped 5 bases and J dropped 7; count of bases not matched to a gene: 3. The CDR3 is 14 amino acids. The CDR3 reads CASSLAGGLNEQFF. CDR3 sequence (DNA): TGTGCCAGCAGTCTAGCGGGGGGGCTTAATGAGCAGTTCTTC.

V usage is TRBV6-6 and J usage is TRBJ1-1; no clear D gene. V dropped 1 base and J dropped 1 base, with 10 bases sitting between them. CDR3 size: 15 residues. From germline, CDR1 is MNHNY and CDR2 SVGAGI (reference sequence). The CDR3 reads CASSYFRASNTEAFF. CDR3 DNA sequence: TGTGCCAGCAGTTACTTTCGTGCTTCGAACACTGAAGCTTTCTTT.